Included here is one T cell receptor beta chain sequence, with context. The record originates from a study of blood T cell repertoires in COVID-19. This CDR3 comprises 12 residues. Germline loops: CDR1 MNHNY, CDR2 SVGAGI (reference sequence). V gave up 7 bases and J gave up 5 bases, with 8 bases separating them. Assay: immunoSEQ multiplex PCR; the TCRdb copy retains only in-frame clones and omits some. Of under 200,000 clones detected, 79% appear once; the ten largest clones hold 8% to 8.5%. Sample: peripheral blood. This chain connects TRBV6-6 to TRBJ2-2, with D possibly TRBD2 on 6 matching bases. This TCR was sampled from an older woman with COVID-19, enrolled during active disease. CDR3 protein: CASTGDTGELFF. Here the CDR3 DNA reads TGTGCCAGCACGGGGGATACCGGGGAGCTGTTTTTT.